These 17 T cell receptor beta chains were all obtained from the same sample, sequenced in a study of CD8 T cells in Susac syndrome. With random hexamers, reverse transcription was performed on roughly 0.5 to 1 ug of RNA. TCRdb analysed the immunoSEQ multiplex PCR reads with MiXCR anew, one entry per CDR3 protein. The sample includes around 160,000 distinct CDR3 sequences, 85% to 95% seen only once; the top ten take about 0.14%. The sequenced sample was CD4+ T cells from PBMCs. These receptors were taken from a human donor in good health.

This clonotype was seen more than once but under ten times. This chain uses TRBV5-1 with TRBJ2-3; the D gene is possibly TRBD1 (5 bases). Germline lookup yields CDR1 SGHRS and CDR2 YFSETQ. The CDR3 runs to 13 residues. Trimming took off 0 bases at V and 5 bases at J, with 7 bases between the two ends. DNA for the CDR3: TGCGCCAGCAGCTTGGTAGGGGAAGATACGCAGTATTTT. Residues: CASSLVGEDTQYF.

This chain connects TRBV5-1 to TRBJ2-2, with D hard to call. V lost 5 bases and J 0 bases, leaving 11 bases between the germline ends. Germline CDR1 SGHRS, CDR2 YFSETQ. The CDR3 extends over 15 amino acids. CDR3 loop: CASRRTASNTGELFF. The CDR3 DNA follows: TGCGCCAGCAGAAGGACGGCATCGAACACCGGGGAGCTGTTTTTT.

The CDR3 here is CASSLESGTTYEQYF. In nucleotides, the CDR3 is TGCGCCAGCAGCTTAGAATCCGGGACAACCTACGAGCAGTACTTC. The chain employs TRBV5-1 and TRBJ2-7, with TRBD1 as a possible D gene (6 bases). Looked up from germline, CDR1 is SGHRS and CDR2 is YFSETQ. CDR3 length equals 15 residues. V lost 2 bases, J lost 2 bases, and 14 bases lay in between.

V and J are TRBV12-3 or TRBV12-4 and TRBJ1-3, with no clear D. This CDR3 spans 14 amino acids. Between the trimmed V and J ends, which lost 6 bases and 0 bases, there was a span of 9 bases. CDR3 nucleotides: TGTGCCAGCAGGATCAGCGGCTCTGGAAACACCATATATTTT. Translating gives CASRISGSGNTIYF.

The J gene is TRBJ1-4, the V gene TRBV7-9; D ambiguous. The length of the CDR3 is 14 residues. Trimming removed 4 bases from V and 3 bases from J, with 9 bases in between. Germline-derived CDR1 and CDR2 are SEHNR and FQNEAQ (reference sequence). The CDR3 here is CASSSQRANEKLFF. The CDR3 DNA sequence: TGTGCCAGCAGCTCACAGAGGGCTAATGAAAAACTGTTTTTT.

The V gene is TRBV19, the J gene TRBJ2-1; D perhaps matches TRBD2 (7 bases). Germline values: CDR1 LNHDA, CDR2 SQIVND (reference sequence). V was shortened by 5 bases and J by 7 bases, with 27 bases between the two germline ends. There are 18 residues in the CDR3. CDR3 DNA: TGTGCCAGTAGTCCCCTTGAGTGGGGCGGGGGCGTTAAGAATGAGCAGTTCTTC. It translates to CASSPLEWGGGVKNEQFF.

This chain uses TRBV12-3 or TRBV12-4 with TRBJ1-5, with TRBD1 matching over 7 bases. The V segment lost 6 bases and the J segment 4 bases; nucleotides outside the gene matches: 9. This CDR3 is 15 amino acids long. The CDR3 nucleotides are TGTGCCAGCAGCTTAATGGTACAGGGGAATCAGCCCCAGCATTTT. Translated, it gives CASSLMVQGNQPQHF.

The CDR3: CASSPTKPYEQYF. As DNA, the CDR3 is TGCGCCAGCAGCCCGACCAAACCCTACGAGCAGTACTTC. J is TRBJ2-7 and V is TRBV5-1; D is unresolved. V shed 4 bases and J shed 2 bases, with 10 bases lying between them. The CDR3 sequence is 13 residues long. Germline V gene sequence: CDR1 SGHRS, CDR2 YFSETQ.

This clonotype was seen a single time. The chain uses TRBV5-1 and TRBJ1-5; 7 bases align to TRBD1. The CDR3 consists of 15 residues. Germline lookup yields CDR1 SGHRS and CDR2 YFSETQ. V trimming: 4 bases; J trimming: 1 base; junction bases outside the gene matches: 5. Here the CDR3 DNA reads TGCGCCAGCAGCCCAGGGGACAGAAGCAATCAGCCCCAGCATTTT. Its translation: CASSPGDRSNQPQHF.

V usage is TRBV6-5 and J usage is TRBJ2-7; maybe TRBD2 (6 bases). Per germline, CDR1 MNHEY and CDR2 SVGAGI. This CDR3 has 11 residues. Trimming pared 2 bases from V and 7 bases from J, leaving 6 bases between. The CDR3 loop reads CASSYRGEQYF. CDR3 DNA sequence: TGTGCCAGCAGTTACCGGGGGGAGCAGTACTTC.

CDR3 residues: CASSLVRDRGRHEQFF. CDR3 bases: TGTGCCAGCAGCTTAGTGCGGGACAGGGGGCGGCATGAGCAGTTCTTC. The V and J genes are TRBV7-9 and TRBJ2-1; TRBD1 matches at 12 bases. J was trimmed by 8 bases and V by 1 base; bases with no gene match: 6. The CDR3 consists of 16 residues. Per germline, CDR1 SEHNR and CDR2 FQNEAQ (reference sequence).

The rearrangement joins TRBV3-1 to TRBJ1-6, with 12 positions matching TRBD1. Germline CDR1 reads LGHDT; CDR2 reads YNNKEL (reference sequence). This CDR3 has 15 amino acids. With 4 bases clipped from V and 10 bases from J, the junction kept 5 bases outside the gene matches. Written as DNA, the CDR3 is TGTGCCAGCAGCCCAGGGGACAGGGGGCACTCACCCCTCCACTTT. It translates to CASSPGDRGHSPLHF.

The rearrangement joins TRBV19 to TRBJ2-3; a possible D gene is TRBD1 (5 bases). The CDR3 has 19 amino acids. Trimming shortened V by 5 bases and J by 0 bases, and 24 bases separated the two germline ends. Germline values: CDR1 LNHDA, CDR2 SQIVND (reference sequence). The CDR3 loop is CASSRLGHWTLSSTDTQYF. The CDR3 bases are TGTGCCAGTAGTCGTTTGGGGCACTGGACACTCTCAAGCACAGATACGCAGTATTTT.

Only one count was recorded for this clonotype. The V call is TRBV2, the J call TRBJ2-7; 8 bases map to TRBD1. After removal of 5 bases from V and 5 bases from J, the junction contained 8 bases not matched to a gene. Germline V gene sequence: CDR1 SNHLY, CDR2 FYNNEI. The CDR3 spans 14 residues. DNA for the CDR3: TGTGCCAGCAGTACGACAGGGGTGCTTGACGAGCAGTACTTC. As protein: CASSTTGVLDEQYF.

The CDR3 nucleotides read TGTGCCAACCTACCAGGGGGGCAGGGGAAAGAGACCCAGTACTTC. This gives the protein CANLPGGQGKETQYF. The rearrangement joins TRBV2 to TRBJ2-5; tentatively, D is TRBD1 (7 bases). The CDR3 contains 15 residues. Trimming removed 10 bases from V and 3 bases from J, with 21 bases in between. Looked up from germline, CDR1 is SNHLY and CDR2 is FYNNEI.

The chain links TRBV5-8 to TRBJ2-5; no clear D gene. Germline CDR1 SGHTS, CDR2 YDEGEE. Trimming cost V 4 bases and J 2 bases, with 15 bases left between them. The CDR3 runs to 15 residues. The CDR3 sequence: CASSHGSQEQETQYF. The CDR3 DNA reads TGTGCCAGCAGCCATGGTTCGCAGGAACAAGAGACCCAGTACTTC.

The rearrangement uses TRBV12-3 or TRBV12-4 and TRBJ1-1, with a possible D match to TRBD1 (6 bases). This CDR3 has 13 residues. The germline V and J ends were trimmed by 7 bases and 0 bases, with 9 bases remaining between them. The CDR3 DNA reads TGTGCCAGCAATCAGGGGCTGAACACTGAAGCTTTCTTT. Translated: CASNQGLNTEAFF.